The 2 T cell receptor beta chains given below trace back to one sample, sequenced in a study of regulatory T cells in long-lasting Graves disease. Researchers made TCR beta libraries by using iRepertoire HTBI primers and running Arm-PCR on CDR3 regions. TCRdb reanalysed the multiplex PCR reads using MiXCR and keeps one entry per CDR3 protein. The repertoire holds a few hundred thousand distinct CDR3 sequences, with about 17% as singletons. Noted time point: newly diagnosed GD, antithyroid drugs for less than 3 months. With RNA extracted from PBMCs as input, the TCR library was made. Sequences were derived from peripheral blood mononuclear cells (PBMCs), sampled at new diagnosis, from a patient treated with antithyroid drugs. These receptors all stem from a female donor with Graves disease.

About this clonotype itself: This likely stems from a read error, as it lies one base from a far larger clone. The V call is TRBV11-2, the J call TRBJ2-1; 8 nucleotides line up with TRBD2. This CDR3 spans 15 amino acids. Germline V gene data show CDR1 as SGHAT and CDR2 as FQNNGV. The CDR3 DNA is TGTGCCAGCAGCTTTGCACAAGCGGGAGATGAGACCCACTACTTC. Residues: CASSFAQAGDETHYF.

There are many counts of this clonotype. Here the CDR3 reads CASSLVSENIQYF. The CDR3 DNA reads as TGTGCCAGCAGCTTGGTGTCAGAAAACATTCAGTACTTC. The rearrangement uses TRBV5-5 and TRBJ2-4, with D unresolved. Trimming took off 0 bases at V and 5 bases at J, with 6 bases between the two ends. CDR1 is SGHKS and CDR2 is YYEKEE in the germline V gene (reference sequence). The CDR3 is 13 amino acids.